This TCR beta chain was sequenced during a study of blood T cell repertoires in COVID-19. Study-level background: Whether acute or convalescent, the COVID-19 samples came from the United States, Italy and Spain.

The V and J ends lost 2 bases and 8 bases, in that order; junction bases with no gene match: 9. The CDR3 runs to 14 residues. Per germline, CDR1 LGHDT and CDR2 YNNKEL (reference sequence). Original data processing: Estimation of nucleated cell counts was performed using reference gene primer amplification. Generated by immunoSEQ multiplex PCR, the TCRdb table keeps only in-frame clones and is missing some. V and J calls and clone size follow that table, whereas D and trimming were derived from the DNA. This sample yields fewer than 250,000 clones, of which approximately 91% are seen a single time; about 1.1% belongs to the top ten.

The receptor was derived from a man aged 25 to 40 with acute or convalescent COVID-19. This rearrangement joins TRBV3-1 (or the pseudogene TRBV3-2) to TRBJ2-7; the match to TRBD2 covers 7 bases. Sequenced: peripheral blood. The CDR3 protein is CASSQLKPTSQQYF. DNA for the CDR3: TGTGCCAGCAGCCAACTTAAACCGACTAGCCAGCAGTACTTC.